A selection of T cell receptor beta chains follows, all from one sample in a study of CXCR3-negative and CXCR3-positive naive CD8 T cells. TCRdb re-called the 5' RACE reads; every CDR3 protein appears as one record, without DNA. The sample has about 110,000 distinct CDR3 sequences. Material: naive CXCR3+ CD8+ T cells from blood. The origin of the receptors is a human donor in good health. Some clones in this sample may be carry-over from other donors' samples. CDR3s include the opening cysteine and the closing phenylalanine or tryptophan.

V	J	CDR3
TRBV5-1	TRBJ2-7	CASSSLGGARSYEQYF
TRBV29-1	TRBJ2-1	CSVGLVSYNEQFF
TRBV5-1	TRBJ2-7	CASSAPDKGVYEQYF
TRBV6-5	TRBJ1-5	CASNQGAASNQPQHF
TRBV6-2/TRBV6-3	TRBJ2-7	CASSYVTGNHEQYF
TRBV20-1	TRBJ2-1	CSAWAGTSGYNEQFF
TRBV7-8	TRBJ2-2	CASSLPYTGELFF
TRBV7-3	TRBJ2-1	CASTIEGLAPYNEQFF
TRBV7-3	TRBJ2-1	CASSFGGGGEQFF
TRBV2	TRBJ1-2	CASSDMAGGFYGYTF
TRBV3-1	TRBJ1-2	CASSPRIGGAYGYTF
TRBV29-1	TRBJ2-3	CSVDPGGTGESRTDTQYF
TRBV29-1	TRBJ2-7	CSVDLGHPAEQYF
TRBV28	TRBJ2-7	CASSRTRTATYEQYF
TRBV7-3	TRBJ2-5	CASSSPGVAGGREETQYF
TRBV7-9	TRBJ2-3	CASSLASGDTQYF
TRBV7-9	TRBJ2-2	CAGLPYTGELFF
TRBV27	TRBJ2-5	CASRPGLQETQYF